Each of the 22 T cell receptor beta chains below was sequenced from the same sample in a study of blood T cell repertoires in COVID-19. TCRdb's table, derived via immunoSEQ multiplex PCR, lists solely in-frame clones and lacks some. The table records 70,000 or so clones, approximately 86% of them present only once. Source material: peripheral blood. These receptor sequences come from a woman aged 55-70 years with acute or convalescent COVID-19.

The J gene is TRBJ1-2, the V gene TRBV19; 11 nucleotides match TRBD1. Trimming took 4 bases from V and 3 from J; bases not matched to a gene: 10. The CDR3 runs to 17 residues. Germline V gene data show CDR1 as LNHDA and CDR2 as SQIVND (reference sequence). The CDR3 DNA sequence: TGTGCCAGTAGTACCTCCGGGACAGGGGGAGTATACTATGGCTACACCTTC. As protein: CASSTSGTGGVYYGYTF.

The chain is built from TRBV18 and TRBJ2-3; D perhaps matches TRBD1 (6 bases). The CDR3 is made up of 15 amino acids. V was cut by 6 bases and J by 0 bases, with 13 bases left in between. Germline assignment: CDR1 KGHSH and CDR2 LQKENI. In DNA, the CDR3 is TGTGCCAGCTCCCACAGGGCAGGTAGCACAGATACGCAGTATTTT. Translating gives CASSHRAGSTDTQYF.

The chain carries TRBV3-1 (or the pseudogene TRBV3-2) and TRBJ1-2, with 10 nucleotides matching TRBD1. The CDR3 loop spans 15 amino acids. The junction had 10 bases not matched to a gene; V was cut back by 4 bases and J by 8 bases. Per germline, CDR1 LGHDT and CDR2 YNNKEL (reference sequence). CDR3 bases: TGTGCCAGCAGCCTAGGGACAGGGGATGTTCGCGGCTACACCTTC. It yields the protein CASSLGTGDVRGYTF.

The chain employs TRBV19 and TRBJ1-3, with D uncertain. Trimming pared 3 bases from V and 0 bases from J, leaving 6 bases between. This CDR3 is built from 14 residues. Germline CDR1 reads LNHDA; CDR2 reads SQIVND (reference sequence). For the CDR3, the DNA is TGTGCCAGTAGTATCCCAGACTCTGGAAACACCATATATTTT. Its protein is CASSIPDSGNTIYF.

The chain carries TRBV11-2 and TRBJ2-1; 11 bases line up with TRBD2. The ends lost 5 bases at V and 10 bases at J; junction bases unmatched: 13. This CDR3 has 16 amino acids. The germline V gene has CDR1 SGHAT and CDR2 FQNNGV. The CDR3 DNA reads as TGTGCCAGCAGCCCACCCACTAGCGGGGGCACGAGGGAGCAGTTCTTC. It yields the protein CASSPPTSGGTREQFF.

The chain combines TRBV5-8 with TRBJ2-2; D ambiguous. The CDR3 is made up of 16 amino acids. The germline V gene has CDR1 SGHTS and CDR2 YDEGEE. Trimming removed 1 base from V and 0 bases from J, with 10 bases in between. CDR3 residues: CASSLLGIANTGELFF. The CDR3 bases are TGTGCCAGCAGCTTGCTAGGCATCGCGAACACCGGGGAGCTGTTTTTT.

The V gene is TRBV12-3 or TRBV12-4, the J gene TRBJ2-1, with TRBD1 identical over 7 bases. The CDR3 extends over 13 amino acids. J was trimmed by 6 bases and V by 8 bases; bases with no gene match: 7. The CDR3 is CASGQDRVNEQFF. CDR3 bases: TGTGCCAGCGGCCAAGACAGGGTCAATGAGCAGTTCTTC.

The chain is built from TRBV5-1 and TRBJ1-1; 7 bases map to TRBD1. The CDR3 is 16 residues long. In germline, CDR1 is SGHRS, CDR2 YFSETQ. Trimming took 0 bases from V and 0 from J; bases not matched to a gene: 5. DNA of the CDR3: TGCGCCAGCAGCTTGGCATCAGGGGGGATGAACACTGAAGCTTTCTTT. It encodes CASSLASGGMNTEAFF.

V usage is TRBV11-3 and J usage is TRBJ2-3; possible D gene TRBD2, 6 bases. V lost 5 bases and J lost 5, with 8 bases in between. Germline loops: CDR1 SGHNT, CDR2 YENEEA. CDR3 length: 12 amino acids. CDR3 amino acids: CASSEEGDTQYF. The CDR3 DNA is TGTGCCAGCAGCGAGGAGGGAGATACGCAGTATTTT.

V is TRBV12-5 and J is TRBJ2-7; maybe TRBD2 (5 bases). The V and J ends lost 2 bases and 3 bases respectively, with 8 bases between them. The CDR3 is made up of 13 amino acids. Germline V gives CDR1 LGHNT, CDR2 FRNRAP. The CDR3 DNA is TGTGCTAGTGGTTTGTCGACTATCTACGAGCAGTACTTC. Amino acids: CASGLSTIYEQYF.

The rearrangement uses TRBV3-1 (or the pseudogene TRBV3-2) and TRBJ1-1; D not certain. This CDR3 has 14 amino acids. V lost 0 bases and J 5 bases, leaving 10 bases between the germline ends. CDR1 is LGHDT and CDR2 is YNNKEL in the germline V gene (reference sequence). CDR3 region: CASSQDKLRTEAFF. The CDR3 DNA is TGTGCCAGCAGCCAAGATAAACTCAGGACTGAAGCTTTCTTT.

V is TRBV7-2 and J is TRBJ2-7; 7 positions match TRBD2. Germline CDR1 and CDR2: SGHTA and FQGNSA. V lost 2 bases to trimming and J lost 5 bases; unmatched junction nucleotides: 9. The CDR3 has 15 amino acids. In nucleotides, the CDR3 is TGTGCCAGCAGCTTACGGGGGGAGCCCTGGGACGAGCAGTACTTC. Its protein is CASSLRGEPWDEQYF.

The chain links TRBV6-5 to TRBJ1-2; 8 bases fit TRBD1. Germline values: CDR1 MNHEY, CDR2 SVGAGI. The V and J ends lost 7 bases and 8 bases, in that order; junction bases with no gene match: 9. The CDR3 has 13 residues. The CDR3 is CASILGQGTGYTF. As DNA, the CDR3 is TGTGCCAGCATCCTAGGACAGGGAACGGGCTACACCTTC.

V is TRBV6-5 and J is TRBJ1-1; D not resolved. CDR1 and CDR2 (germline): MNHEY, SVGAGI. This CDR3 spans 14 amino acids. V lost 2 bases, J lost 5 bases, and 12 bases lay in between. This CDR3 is CASSYTSGKTEAFF. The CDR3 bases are TGTGCCAGCAGTTACACGTCCGGGAAGACTGAAGCTTTCTTT.

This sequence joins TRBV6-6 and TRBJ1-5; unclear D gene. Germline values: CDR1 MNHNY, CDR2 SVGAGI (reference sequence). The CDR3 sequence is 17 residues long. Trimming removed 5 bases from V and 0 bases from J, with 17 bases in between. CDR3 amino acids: CASSRRIEISSNQPQHF. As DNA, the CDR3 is TGTGCCAGCAGTCGGCGGATCGAGATTTCTAGCAATCAGCCCCAGCATTTT.

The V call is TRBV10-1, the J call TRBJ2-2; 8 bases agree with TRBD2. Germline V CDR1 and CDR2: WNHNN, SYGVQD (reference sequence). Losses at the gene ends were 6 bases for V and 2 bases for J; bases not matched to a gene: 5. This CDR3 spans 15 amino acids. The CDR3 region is CASSVSGANTGELFF. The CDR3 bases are TGCGCCAGCAGCGTTAGCGGGGCTAACACCGGGGAGCTGTTTTTT.

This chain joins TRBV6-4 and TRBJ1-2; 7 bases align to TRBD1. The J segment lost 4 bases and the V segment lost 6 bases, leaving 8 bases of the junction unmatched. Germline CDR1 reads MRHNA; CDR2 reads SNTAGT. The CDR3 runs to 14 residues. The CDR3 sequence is CASSLTGSAYGYTF. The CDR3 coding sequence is TGTGCCAGCAGCCTGACAGGGAGCGCCTATGGCTACACCTTC.

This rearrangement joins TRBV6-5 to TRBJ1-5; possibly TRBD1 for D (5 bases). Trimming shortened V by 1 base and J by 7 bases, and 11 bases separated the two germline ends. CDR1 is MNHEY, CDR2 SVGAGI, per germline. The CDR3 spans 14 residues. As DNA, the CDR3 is TGTGCCAGCAGTTACTTCCGGGGGGGGCAGCCCCAGCATTTT. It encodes CASSYFRGGQPQHF.

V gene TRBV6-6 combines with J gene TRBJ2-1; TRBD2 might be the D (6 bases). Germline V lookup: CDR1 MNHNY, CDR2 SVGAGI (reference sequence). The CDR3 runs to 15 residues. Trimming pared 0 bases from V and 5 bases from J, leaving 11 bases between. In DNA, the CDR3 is TGTGCCAGCAGTTACTCTGGGGGGAAAAACAATGAGCAGTTCTTC. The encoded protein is CASSYSGGKNNEQFF.

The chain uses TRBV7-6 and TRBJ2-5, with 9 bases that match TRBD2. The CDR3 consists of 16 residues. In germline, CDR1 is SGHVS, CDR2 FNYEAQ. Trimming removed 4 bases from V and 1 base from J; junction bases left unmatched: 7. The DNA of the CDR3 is TGTGCCAGCAGCTCCCTTGGGCGGGGGGGCCAAGAGACCCAGTACTTC. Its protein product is CASSSLGRGGQETQYF. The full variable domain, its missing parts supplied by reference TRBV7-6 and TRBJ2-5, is GAGVSQSPRYKVTKRGQDVALRCDPISGHVSLYWYRQALGQGPEFLTYFNYEAQQDKSGLPNDRFSAERPEGSISTLTIQRTEQRDSAMYRCASSSLGRGGQETQYFGPGTRLLVL.

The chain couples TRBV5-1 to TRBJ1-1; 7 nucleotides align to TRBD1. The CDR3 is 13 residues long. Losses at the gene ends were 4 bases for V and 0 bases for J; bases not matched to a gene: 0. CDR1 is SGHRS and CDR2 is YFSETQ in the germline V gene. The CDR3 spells CASSDRVNTEAFF. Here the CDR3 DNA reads TGCGCCAGCAGCGACAGGGTGAACACTGAAGCTTTCTTT.

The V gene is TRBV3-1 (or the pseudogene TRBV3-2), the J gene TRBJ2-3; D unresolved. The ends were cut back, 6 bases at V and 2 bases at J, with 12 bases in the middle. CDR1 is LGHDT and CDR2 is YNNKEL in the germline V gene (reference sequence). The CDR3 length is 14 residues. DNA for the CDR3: TGTGCCAGCAGTCGCGGTCCTCACACAGATACGCAGTATTTT. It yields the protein CASSRGPHTDTQYF.